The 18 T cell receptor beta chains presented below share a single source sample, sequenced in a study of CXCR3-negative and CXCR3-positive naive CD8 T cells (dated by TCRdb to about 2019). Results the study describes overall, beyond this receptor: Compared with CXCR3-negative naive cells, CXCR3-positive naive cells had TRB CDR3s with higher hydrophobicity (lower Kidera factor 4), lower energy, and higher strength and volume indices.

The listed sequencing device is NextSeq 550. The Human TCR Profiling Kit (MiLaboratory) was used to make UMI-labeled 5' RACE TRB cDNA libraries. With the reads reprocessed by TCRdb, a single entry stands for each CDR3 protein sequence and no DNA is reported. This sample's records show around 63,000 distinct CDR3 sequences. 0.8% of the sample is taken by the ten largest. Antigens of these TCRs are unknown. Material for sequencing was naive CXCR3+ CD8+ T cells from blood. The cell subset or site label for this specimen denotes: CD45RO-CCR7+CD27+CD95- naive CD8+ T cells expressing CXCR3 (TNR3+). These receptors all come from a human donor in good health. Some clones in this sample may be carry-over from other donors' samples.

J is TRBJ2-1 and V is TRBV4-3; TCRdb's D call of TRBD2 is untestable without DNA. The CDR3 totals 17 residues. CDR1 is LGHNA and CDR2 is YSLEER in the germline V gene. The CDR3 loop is CASSQDIAGSSYNEQFF.

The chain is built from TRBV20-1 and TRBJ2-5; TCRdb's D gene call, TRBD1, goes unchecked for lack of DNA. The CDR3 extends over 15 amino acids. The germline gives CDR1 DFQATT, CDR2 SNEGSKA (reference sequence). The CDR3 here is CSARSLAADSETQYF.

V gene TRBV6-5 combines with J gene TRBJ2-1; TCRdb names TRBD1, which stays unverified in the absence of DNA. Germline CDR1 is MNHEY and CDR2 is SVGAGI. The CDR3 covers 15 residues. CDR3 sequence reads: CASSYLARGGNEQFF.

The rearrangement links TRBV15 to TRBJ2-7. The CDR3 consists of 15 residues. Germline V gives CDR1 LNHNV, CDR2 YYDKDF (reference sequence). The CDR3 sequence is CATSRDAGTAYEQYF.

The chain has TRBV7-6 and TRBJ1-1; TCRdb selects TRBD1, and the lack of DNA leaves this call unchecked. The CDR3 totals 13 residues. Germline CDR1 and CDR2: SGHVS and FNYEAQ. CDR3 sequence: CASREGAGPEAFF.

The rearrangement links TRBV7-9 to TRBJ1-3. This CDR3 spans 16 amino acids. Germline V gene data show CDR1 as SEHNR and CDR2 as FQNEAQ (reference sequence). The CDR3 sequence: CASSLLGSHSGNTIYF.

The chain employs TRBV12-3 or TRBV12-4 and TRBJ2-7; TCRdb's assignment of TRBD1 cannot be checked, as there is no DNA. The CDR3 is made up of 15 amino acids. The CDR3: CASSSARTGDLEQYF.

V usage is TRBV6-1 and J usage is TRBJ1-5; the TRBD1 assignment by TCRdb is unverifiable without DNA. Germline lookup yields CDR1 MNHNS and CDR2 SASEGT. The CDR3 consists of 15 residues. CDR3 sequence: CASSDLQGGNQPQHF.

The CDR3 region is CASSVRDRGGDIYSPLHF. The chain links TRBV2 to TRBJ1-6; TCRdb reports TRBD1, a call that lacks DNA to check it against. This CDR3 spans 18 amino acids. Per germline, CDR1 SNHLY and CDR2 FYNNEI.

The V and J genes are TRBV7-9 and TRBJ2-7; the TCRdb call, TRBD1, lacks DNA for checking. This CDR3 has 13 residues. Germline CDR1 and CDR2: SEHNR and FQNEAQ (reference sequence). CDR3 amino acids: CASSFQGANEQYF.

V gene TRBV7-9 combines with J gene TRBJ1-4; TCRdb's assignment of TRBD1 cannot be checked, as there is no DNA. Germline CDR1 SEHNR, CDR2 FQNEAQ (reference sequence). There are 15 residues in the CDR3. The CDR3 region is CASSRPGQGNEKLFF.

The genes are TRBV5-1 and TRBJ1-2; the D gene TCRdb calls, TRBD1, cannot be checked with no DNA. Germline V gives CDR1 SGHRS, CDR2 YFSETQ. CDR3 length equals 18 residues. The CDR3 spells CASSFNPGQGLAMHGYTF.

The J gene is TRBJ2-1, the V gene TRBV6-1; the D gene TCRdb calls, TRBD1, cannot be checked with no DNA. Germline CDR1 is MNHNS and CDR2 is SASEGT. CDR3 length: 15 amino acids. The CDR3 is CASSPGRELYNEQFF.

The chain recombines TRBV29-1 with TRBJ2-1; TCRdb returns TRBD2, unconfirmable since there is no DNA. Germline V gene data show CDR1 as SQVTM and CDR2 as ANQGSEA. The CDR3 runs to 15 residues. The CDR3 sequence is CSGSGGQGSYNEQFF.

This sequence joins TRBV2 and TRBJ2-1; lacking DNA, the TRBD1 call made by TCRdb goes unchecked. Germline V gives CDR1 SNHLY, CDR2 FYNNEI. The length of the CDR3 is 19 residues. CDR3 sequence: CASSSGPSRGILKNNEQFF.

CDR3 region: CASSLGPNGPYEQYF. The chain recombines TRBV7-3 with TRBJ2-7; TCRdb selects TRBD2, and the lack of DNA leaves this call unchecked. Germline V gene sequence: CDR1 SGHTA, CDR2 FQGTGA. The CDR3 covers 15 residues.

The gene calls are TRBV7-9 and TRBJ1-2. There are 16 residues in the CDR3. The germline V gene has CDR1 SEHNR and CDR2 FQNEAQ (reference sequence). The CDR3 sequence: CASSLATVATFYGYTF. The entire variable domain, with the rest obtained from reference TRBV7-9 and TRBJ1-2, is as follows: DTGVSQNPRHKITKRGQNVTFRCDPISEHNRLYWYRQTLGQGPEFLTYFQNEAQLEKSRLLSDRFSAERPKGSFSTLEIQRTEQGDSAMYLCASSLATVATFYGYTFGSGTRLTVV.

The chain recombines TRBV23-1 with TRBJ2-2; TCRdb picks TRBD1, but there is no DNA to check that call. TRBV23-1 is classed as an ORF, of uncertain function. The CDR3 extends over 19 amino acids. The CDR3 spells CASSQPIPGGGRNTGELFF.